The 4 T cell receptor beta chains in this list originate from one sample, sequenced in a study of shared clonotypes between healthy human individuals. The data were produced by immunoSEQ multiplex PCR, yet TCRdb's version contains in-frame clones alone and is incomplete. The profile covers about 820,000 clones, with 80% to 95% appearing a single time and under 30% taken by the ten largest. Selected positively for CCR7 and CD45RO-negative, naive CD8 cells excluded terminally differentiated effector memory CD45RA+ cells. The sequenced material came from naive CD8+ T cells sorted from blood. Receptor source: a man aged 25 to 45 in good health.

CDR3 DNA: TGTGCCAGCAGCTGGGGACGAGATTGGAACGAGCAGTACTTC. Translating gives CASSWGRDWNEQYF. The chain uses TRBV7-3 and TRBJ2-7, with D perhaps given as TRBD1 or TRBD2 (5 bases each). CDR1 and CDR2 (germline): SGHTA, FQGTGA. V lost 4 bases and J 5 bases, leaving 15 bases between the germline ends. This CDR3 is built from 14 residues.

This chain links TRBV2 with TRBJ2-3; 7 nucleotides match TRBD1. Looked up from germline, CDR1 is SNHLY and CDR2 is FYNNEI. Losses at the gene ends were 5 bases for V and 0 bases for J; bases not matched to a gene: 8. CDR3 length: 16 residues. The CDR3 reads CASSSPTGVSTDTQYF. In DNA form, the CDR3 reads TGTGCCAGCAGTTCCCCTACAGGGGTCAGCACAGATACGCAGTATTTT.

V and J are TRBV28 and TRBJ2-3, with TRBD2 matching over 11 bases. Germline-derived CDR1 and CDR2 are MDHEN and SYDVKM. Unmatched junction bases numbered 2, after V lost 1 base and J lost 2 bases. The CDR3 consists of 16 residues. Here the CDR3 DNA reads TGTGCCAGCAGTTTATTAGCGGGAGGGGTCACAGATACGCAGTATTTT. Its protein is CASSLLAGGVTDTQYF. Looking up the rest from reference TRBV28 and TRBJ2-3 gives the full variable domain: DVKVTQSSRYLVKRTGEKVFLECVQDMDHENMFWYRQDPGLGLRLIYFSYDVKMKEKGDIPEGYSVSREKKERFSLILESASTNQTSMYLCASSLLAGGVTDTQYFGPGTRLTVL.

This chain links TRBV29-1 with TRBJ2-1; 10 positions agree with TRBD1. The CDR3 runs to 15 residues. The V gene end was trimmed by 0 bases and the J gene end by 8 bases; junction bases not matched to a gene: 7. In germline, CDR1 is SQVTM, CDR2 ANQGSEA. Here the CDR3 reads CSVEDPDRGPYEQFF. The CDR3 DNA is TGCAGCGTTGAAGATCCCGACAGGGGGCCCTATGAGCAGTTCTTC.